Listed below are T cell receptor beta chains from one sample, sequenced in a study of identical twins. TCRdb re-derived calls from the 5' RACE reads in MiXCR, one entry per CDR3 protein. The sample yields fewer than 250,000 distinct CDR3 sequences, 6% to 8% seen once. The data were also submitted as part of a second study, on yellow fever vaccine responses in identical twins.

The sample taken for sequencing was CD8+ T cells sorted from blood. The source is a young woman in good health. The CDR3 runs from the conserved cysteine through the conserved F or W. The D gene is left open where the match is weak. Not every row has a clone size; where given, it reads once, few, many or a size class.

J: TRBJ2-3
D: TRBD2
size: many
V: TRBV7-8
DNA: TGTGCCAGCAGCTTTCGTCTGTCTAGCGGGGGGGGAGATACGCAGTATTTT
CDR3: CASSFRLSSGGGDTQYF

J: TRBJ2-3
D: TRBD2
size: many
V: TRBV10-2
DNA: TGCGCCAGCAGTGATTTAGCGGGGGGGCCCACAGATACGCAGTATTTT
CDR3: CASSDLAGGPTDTQYF

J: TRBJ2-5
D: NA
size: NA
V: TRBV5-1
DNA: TGCGCCAGCAGCAACAGGGTTGACCAAGAGACCCAGTACTTC
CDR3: CASSNRVDQETQYF

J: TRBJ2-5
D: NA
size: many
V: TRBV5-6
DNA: TGTGCCAGCAGCTTGGCCTCAGGGGCGGAGACCCAGTACTTC
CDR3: CASSLASGAETQYF

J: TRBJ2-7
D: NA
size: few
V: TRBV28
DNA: TGTGCCAGCAGTTTCGCCCCAGGGACCACCTACGAGCAGTACTTC
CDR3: CASSFAPGTTYEQYF

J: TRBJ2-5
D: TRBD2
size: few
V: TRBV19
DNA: TGTGCCAGCAGCCATGGGCGGGGACTAGCGGAGCTACTACAAGAGACCCAGTACTTC
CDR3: CASSHGRGLAELLQETQYF

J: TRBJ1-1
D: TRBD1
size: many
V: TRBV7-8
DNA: TGTGCCAGCAGCTTAGTGTCCGGGACAGGGAGGCTTACGAACACTGAAGCTTTCTTT
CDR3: CASSLVSGTGRLTNTEAFF

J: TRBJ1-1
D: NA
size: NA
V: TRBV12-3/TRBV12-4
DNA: TGTGCCAGCACCCTGGGTGGCAGAGGCACTGAAGCTTTCTTT
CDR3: CASTLGGRGTEAFF

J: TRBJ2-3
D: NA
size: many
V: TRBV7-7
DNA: TGTGCCAGCAGCTTAGGGCCGACAAGCACAGATACGCAGTATTTT
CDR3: CASSLGPTSTDTQYF

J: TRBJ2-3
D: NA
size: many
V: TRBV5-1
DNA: TGCGCCAGCAGCCCGATGACAGGCATCACAGATACGCAGTATTTT
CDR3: CASSPMTGITDTQYF

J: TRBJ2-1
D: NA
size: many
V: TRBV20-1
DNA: TGCAGTGCTATAAGAGCCCGGGGCAATGAGCAGTTCTTC
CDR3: CSAIRARGNEQFF

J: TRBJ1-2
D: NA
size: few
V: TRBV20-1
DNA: TGCAGTGCTCGGCAGAGTTACTATGGCTACACCTTC
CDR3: CSARQSYYGYTF

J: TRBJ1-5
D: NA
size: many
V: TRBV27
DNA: TGTGCCAGCAGTTTCAGACGCAATCAGCCCCAGCATTTT
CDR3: CASSFRRNQPQHF

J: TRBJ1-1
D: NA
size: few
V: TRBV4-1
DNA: TGCGCCAGCAGCCAAGTGTTCGGGGGGAACACTGAAGCTTTCTTT
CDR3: CASSQVFGGNTEAFF

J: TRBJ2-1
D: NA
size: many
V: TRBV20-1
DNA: TGCAGTGCTAAAATGACGAGACAGGGCGGGGATGAGCAGTTCTTC
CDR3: CSAKMTRQGGDEQFF

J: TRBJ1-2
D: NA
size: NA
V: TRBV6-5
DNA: TGTGCCAGCAGTTACGGGCATTATGGCTACACCTTC
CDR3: CASSYGHYGYTF

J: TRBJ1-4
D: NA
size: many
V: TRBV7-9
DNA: TGTGCCAGCAGCTTAGGAAGGGAAAAACTGTTTTTT
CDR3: CASSLGREKLFF

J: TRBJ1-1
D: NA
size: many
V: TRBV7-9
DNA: TGTGCCAGCAGCTTAGGAGGGCTCAGGACTGAAGCTTTCTTT
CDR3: CASSLGGLRTEAFF

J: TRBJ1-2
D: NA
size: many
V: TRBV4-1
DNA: TGCGCCAGCAGCCAAGTTCCCAGGGGAGACTATGGCTACACCTTC
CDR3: CASSQVPRGDYGYTF

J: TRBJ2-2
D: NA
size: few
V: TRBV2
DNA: TGTGCCAGCAGTGAAGGCCAGACTAGTCCGAACACCGGGGAGCTGTTTTTT
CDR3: CASSEGQTSPNTGELFF

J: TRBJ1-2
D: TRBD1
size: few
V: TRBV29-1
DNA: TGCAGCGTCGAAACAGGGGGTGTCAACTATGGCTACACCTTC
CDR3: CSVETGGVNYGYTF

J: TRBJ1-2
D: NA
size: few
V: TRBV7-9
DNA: TGTGCGAGCAGCTTATTAGGGGGAGATGGCTACACCTTC
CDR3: CASSLLGGDGYTF

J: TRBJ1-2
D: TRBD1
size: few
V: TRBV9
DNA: TGTGCCAGCAACGTAGGGACAGCTAACTATGGCTACACCTTC
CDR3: CASNVGTANYGYTF

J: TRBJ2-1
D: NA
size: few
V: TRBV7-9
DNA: TGTGCCAGCAGCTTTCCGAGCGAACACAATGAGCAGTTCTTC
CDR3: CASSFPSEHNEQFF

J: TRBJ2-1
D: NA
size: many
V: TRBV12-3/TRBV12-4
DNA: TGTGCCAGCAGTTTTACAAACAATGAGCAGTTCTTC
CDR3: CASSFTNNEQFF

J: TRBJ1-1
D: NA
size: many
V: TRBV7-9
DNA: TGTGCCAGCAGCTTAGTAGGAGGGACCACTGAAGCTTTCTTT
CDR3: CASSLVGGTTEAFF

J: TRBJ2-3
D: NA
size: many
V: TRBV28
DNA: TGTGCCAGCAGTTTGAGGGCTAGCTCCCCAGATACGCAGTATTTT
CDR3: CASSLRASSPDTQYF

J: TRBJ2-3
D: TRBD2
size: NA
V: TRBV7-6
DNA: TGTGCCAGCAGCTTAGAGGTGGGAGGGCCTGGAGATACGCAGTATTTT
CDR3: CASSLEVGGPGDTQYF

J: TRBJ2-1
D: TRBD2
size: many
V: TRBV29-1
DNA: TGCAGCGTTGTAACTAGCGGGGGGGGTTTGTACAATGAGCAGTTCTTC
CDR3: CSVVTSGGGLYNEQFF

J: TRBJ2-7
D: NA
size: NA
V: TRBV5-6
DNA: TGTGCCAGCAGCTTGGGGGACACTGTCGGGGAGCAGTACTTC
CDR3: CASSLGDTVGEQYF

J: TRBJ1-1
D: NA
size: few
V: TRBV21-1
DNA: TGTGCCAGCCGCAGCAGGTGGGGAAACTTCACTGAAGCTTTCTTT
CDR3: CASRSRWGNFTEAFF

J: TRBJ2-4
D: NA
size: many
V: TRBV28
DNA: TGTGCCAGCAGTTTATCAGGGTTCGGAAACATTCAGTACTTC
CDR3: CASSLSGFGNIQYF

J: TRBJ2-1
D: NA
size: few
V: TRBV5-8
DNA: TGTGCCAGCAGCTTGGGGTGGAGTTCCTACAATGAGCAGTTCTTC
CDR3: CASSLGWSSYNEQFF

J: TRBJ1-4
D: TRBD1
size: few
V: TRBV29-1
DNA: TGCAGCGTCGTGACAGGGGGAAATGAAAAACTGTTTTTT
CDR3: CSVVTGGNEKLFF

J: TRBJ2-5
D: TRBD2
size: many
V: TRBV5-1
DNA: TGCGCCAGCAGCTTTTTAGCGGGAGCCTACCAAGAGACCCAGTACTTC
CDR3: CASSFLAGAYQETQYF

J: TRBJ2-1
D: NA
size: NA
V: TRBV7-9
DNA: TGTGCCAGCAGCTCTCCCGTAGAGGGGCCATCCTACAATGAGCAGTTCTTC
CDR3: CASSSPVEGPSYNEQFF

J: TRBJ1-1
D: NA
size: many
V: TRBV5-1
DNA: TGCGCCAGCAGCCCCCTCGGGAGGTACACTGAAGCTTTCTTT
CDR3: CASSPLGRYTEAFF

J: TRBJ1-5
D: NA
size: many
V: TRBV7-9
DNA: TGTGCCAGCAGCTTAGGTACTCAGCCCCAGCATTTT
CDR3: CASSLGTQPQHF

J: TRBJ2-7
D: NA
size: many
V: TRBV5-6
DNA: TGTGCCAGCAGCTCGGGACAAACTCAACAGTACTTC
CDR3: CASSSGQTQQYF

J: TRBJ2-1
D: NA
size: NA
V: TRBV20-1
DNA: TGCAGTGCTAGAGATTCGTCCGAATACAATGAGCAGTTCTTC
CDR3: CSARDSSEYNEQFF

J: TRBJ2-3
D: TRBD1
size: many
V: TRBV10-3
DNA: TGTGCCATCAGCCCGGGACAGTCTAGCACAGATACGCAGTATTTT
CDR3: CAISPGQSSTDTQYF

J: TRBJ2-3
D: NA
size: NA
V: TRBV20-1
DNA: TGCAGTGCTCCCTTCGGGGGACTGGGTGGAGATACGCAGTATTTT
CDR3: CSAPFGGLGGDTQYF

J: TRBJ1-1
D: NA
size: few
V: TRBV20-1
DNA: TGCAGTGCTAGCCCTGTCGTCTACACTGAAGCTTTCTTT
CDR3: CSASPVVYTEAFF

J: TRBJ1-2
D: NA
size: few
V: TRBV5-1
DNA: TGCGCCAGCAGCTTGGAGGGTAGAGGCTACACCTTC
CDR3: CASSLEGRGYTF

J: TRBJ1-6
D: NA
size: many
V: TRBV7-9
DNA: TGTGCCAGCAGCTTAGTCGAAGGGAGCTCACCCCTCCACTTT
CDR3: CASSLVEGSSPLHF

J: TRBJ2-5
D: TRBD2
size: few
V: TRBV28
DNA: TGTGCCAGCAGTTTCGTTGTAGCGGGGGATCAAGAGACCCAGTACTTC
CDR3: CASSFVVAGDQETQYF

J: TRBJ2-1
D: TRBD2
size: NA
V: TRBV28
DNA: TGTGCCAGCAGTTGGTTCTCACTAGCGGGGGGTCGTGAGCAGTTCTTC
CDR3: CASSWFSLAGGREQFF

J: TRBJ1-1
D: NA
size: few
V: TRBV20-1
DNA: TGCAGTGCTAGGGTACCGACCATGAACACTGAAGCTTTCTTT
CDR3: CSARVPTMNTEAFF

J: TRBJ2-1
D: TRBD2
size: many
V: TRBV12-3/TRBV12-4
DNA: TGTGCCAGCAGAGGGACTAGCCGAGCTGAGCAGTTCTTC
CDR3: CASRGTSRAEQFF

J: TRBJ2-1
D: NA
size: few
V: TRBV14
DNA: TGTGCCAGCAGTTGGGTTAGGAATGAGCAGTTCTTC
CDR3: CASSWVRNEQFF

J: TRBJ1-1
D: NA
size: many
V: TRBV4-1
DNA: TGCGCCAGCAGCCATCCTTGGTGGTTCGGAGCTTTCTTT
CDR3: CASSHPWWFGAFF

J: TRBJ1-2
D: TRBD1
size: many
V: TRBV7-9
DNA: TGTGCCAGCAGCTACTGGGACAGGGCACCGGATGGCTACACCTTC
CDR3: CASSYWDRAPDGYTF

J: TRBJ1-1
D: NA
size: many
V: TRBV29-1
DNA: TGCAGCGTTGGGCCCGGACTAGACACTGAAGCTTTCTTT
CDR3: CSVGPGLDTEAFF

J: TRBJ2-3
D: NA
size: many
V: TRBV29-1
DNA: TGCAGCGTTGAAGATACAGGAGGGGGGGCCACGCAGTATTTT
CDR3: CSVEDTGGGATQYF

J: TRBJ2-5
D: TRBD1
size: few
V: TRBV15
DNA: TGTGCCACCAGCAGGGACAGGGGATCCCAAGAGACCCAGTACTTC
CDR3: CATSRDRGSQETQYF

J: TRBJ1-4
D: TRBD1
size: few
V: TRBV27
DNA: TGTGCCAGCAGTCTCAGGGGGTTTAATGAAAAACTGTTTTTT
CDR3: CASSLRGFNEKLFF

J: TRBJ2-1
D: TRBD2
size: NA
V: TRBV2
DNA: TGTGCCAGCAGAAGTGATCGTCTAGCGGGAGATTACAATGAGCAGTTCTTC
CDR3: CASRSDRLAGDYNEQFF

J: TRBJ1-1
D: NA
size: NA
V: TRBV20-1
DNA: TGCAGTGAACTCCCCGGGGTCGGGACTGAAGCTTTCTTT
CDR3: CSELPGVGTEAFF

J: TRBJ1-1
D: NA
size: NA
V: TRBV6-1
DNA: TGTGCCAGCAGTCCACTTGATCCAGGACCGAACACTGAAGCTTTCTTT
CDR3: CASSPLDPGPNTEAFF